Each of the 19 T cell receptor beta chains below was sequenced from the same sample in a study of cytomegalovirus exposure and HLA in healthy donors. PCR involved 60 Vbeta and 13 Jbeta primers. Method: immunoSEQ multiplex PCR; TCRdb's copy keeps in-frame clones and lacks some. This sample has around 120,000 clones, with approximately 80% found just once. Sequencing used PBMCs. The receptors here all came from a man between 50 and 59 years old in good health and CMV-seropositive.

The gene calls are TRBV5-1 and TRBJ1-6; D is ambiguous. Deletions cut 0 bases from V and 15 bases from J, with 10 bases between. The CDR3 is 12 amino acids. Germline loops: CDR1 SGHRS, CDR2 YFSETQ. The CDR3, as DNA: TGCGCCAGCAGCTTGGAGGGAGGTCTCCTCCACTTT. Protein product: CASSLEGGLLHF.

The CDR3 sequence is CASSESGRGTYNEQFF. CDR3 DNA: TGCGCCAGCAGTGAGTCGGGCAGGGGTACCTACAATGAGCAGTTCTTC. This chain uses TRBV10-1 with TRBJ2-1; D is possibly TRBD1 (6 bases). Per the germline V gene, CDR1 is WNHNN and CDR2 is SYGVQD (reference sequence). Trimming cost V 0 bases and J 2 bases, with 11 bases left between them. The CDR3 extends over 16 amino acids.

The chain carries TRBV2 and TRBJ1-1; TRBD1 matches at 8 bases. CDR1 is SNHLY and CDR2 is FYNNEI in the germline V gene. The CDR3 sequence is 17 residues long. V gave up 4 bases and J gave up 0 bases; unmatched junction bases: 10. As DNA, the CDR3 is TGTGCCAGCAGTGCCCGGACAGGGTCTAACATGAACACTGAAGCTTTCTTT. Protein sequence: CASSARTGSNMNTEAFF.

The chain is built from TRBV28 and TRBJ1-1; possibly TRBD1 for D (5 bases). The CDR3 loop spans 13 amino acids. Germline V CDR1 and CDR2: MDHEN, SYDVKM. The V gene lost 6 bases and the J gene lost 1 base, with 9 bases spanning the gap. CDR3 region: CASSRTGNTEAFF. CDR3 in DNA: TGTGCCAGCAGCCGAACAGGGAACACTGAAGCTTTCTTT.

This clone was observed once. The CDR3 nucleotides are TGCGCCAGCAGCCAAGACAGGGGATCGGGGGAGACCCAGTACTTC. Its translation: CASSQDRGSGETQYF. J is TRBJ2-5 and V is TRBV4-3; weak D call: TRBD1 (6 bases). The CDR3 has 15 amino acids. Germline CDR1 is LGHNA and CDR2 is YSLEER. Trimming took off 0 bases at V and 5 bases at J, with 13 bases between the two ends.

This clone showed up just a few times. The identical CDR3 is also encoded by other nucleotide sequences in the sample. V is TRBV11-2 and J is TRBJ1-1, with D possibly TRBD1 on 6 matching bases. CDR3 length equals 14 residues. Trimming took off 5 bases at V and 5 bases at J, with 15 bases between the two ends. The germline CDR1 and CDR2 sequences are SGHAT and FQNNGV. CDR3 loop: CASSPWGGGTEAFF. For the CDR3, the DNA is TGTGCCAGCAGCCCCTGGGGGGGCGGGACTGAAGCTTTCTTT.

This clone was seen more than once but under ten times. This chain joins TRBV19 and TRBJ2-7; 11 bases map to TRBD1. In germline, CDR1 is LNHDA, CDR2 SQIVND (reference sequence). Germline trimming cut 6 bases from V and 3 bases from J; bases unmatched to any gene: 10. CDR3 length equals 16 residues. The CDR3 loop is CASSRDMGQGGYEQYF. As DNA, the CDR3 is TGTGCCAGTAGCAGGGATATGGGACAGGGGGGCTACGAGCAGTACTTC.

This chain links TRBV10-2 with TRBJ2-6; TRBD2 matches 8 bases. Per the germline V gene, CDR1 is WSHSY and CDR2 is SAAADI. Unmatched junction bases numbered 18, after V lost 5 bases and J lost 0 bases. The CDR3 length is 21 residues. In DNA, the CDR3 is TGCGCCAGCAGTCTAACGGCGAAGGGGGTAGCGGGAATCTCTGGGGCCAACGTCCTGACTTTC. Protein product: CASSLTAKGVAGISGANVLTF.

The chain is built from TRBV30 and TRBJ1-1; no clear D gene. Germline V CDR1 and CDR2: GTSNPN, SVGIG (reference sequence). CDR3 length equals 13 residues. The germline V and J ends were trimmed by 3 bases and 3 bases, with 11 bases remaining between them. The CDR3 reads CAWRRLYHTEAFF. In DNA, the CDR3 is TGTGCCTGGAGAAGACTTTACCACACTGAAGCTTTCTTT.

This chain joins TRBV19 and TRBJ1-5; D is possibly TRBD1 (5 bases). CDR1 and CDR2 from the germline V gene are LNHDA and SQIVND (reference sequence). Trimming left V 4 bases short and J 7 bases short, with 11 bases between. There are 13 residues in the CDR3. The CDR3 spells CASSTQVIQPQHF. The CDR3 DNA is TGTGCCAGTAGTACACAGGTTATACAGCCCCAGCATTTT.

A single count supports this clone. The gene calls are TRBV18 and TRBJ1-2; 11 bases are shared with TRBD1. V dropped 3 bases and J dropped 8; count of bases not matched to a gene: 8. Germline values: CDR1 KGHSH, CDR2 LQKENI. This CDR3 region has 15 residues. CDR3 amino acids: CASSPSTGTGGGYTF. The CDR3 region has the DNA TGTGCCAGCTCACCGAGTACCGGGACAGGGGGAGGCTACACCTTC.

This clone was observed a handful of times. The V gene is TRBV4-3, the J gene TRBJ1-2; no reliable D call. The CDR3 spans 13 residues. Trimming took 1 base from V and 8 from J, leaving 11 bases between them. CDR1 and CDR2 (germline): LGHNA, YSLEER. CDR3 protein: CASSQVGQVGYTF. In DNA form, the CDR3 reads TGCGCCAGCAGCCAAGTGGGCCAGGTAGGCTACACCTTC.

The chain links TRBV28 to TRBJ2-7; a weak D match, TRBD1 (6 bases). The CDR3 has 15 amino acids. Deletions cut 6 bases from V and 0 bases from J, with 15 bases between. CDR1 is MDHEN and CDR2 is SYDVKM in the germline V gene. Here the CDR3 DNA reads TGTGCCAGCAGCTCCTCTGGGACATCCTCCTACGAGCAGTACTTC. The encoded protein is CASSSSGTSSYEQYF.

This clone was detected a few times. The V call is TRBV5-1, the J call TRBJ2-6; no firm D call. This CDR3 comprises 16 residues. Germline CDR1 is SGHRS and CDR2 is YFSETQ. Trimming pared 0 bases from V and 4 bases from J, leaving 11 bases between. The CDR3 DNA sequence: TGCGCCAGCAGCTTGGTGTTATCTAGGGGGGCCAACGTCCTGACTTTC. Encoded protein: CASSLVLSRGANVLTF.

The V gene is TRBV6-5, the J gene TRBJ2-2; weak D call: TRBD1 (5 bases). Germline CDR1 reads MNHEY; CDR2 reads SVGAGI. V gave up 0 bases and J gave up 6 bases, with 14 bases separating them. The CDR3 contains 16 residues. The CDR3 region has the DNA TGTGCCAGCAGTTACTCGATTCGCAGGGATGCCGGGGAGCTGTTTTTT. It is translated as CASSYSIRRDAGELFF.

V usage is TRBV29-1 and J usage is TRBJ2-5; 11 bases agree with TRBD1. The closer fit of TRBJ2-7 to the DNA end suggests the J call may be wrong. Germline V gene sequence: CDR1 SQVTM, CDR2 ANQGSEA. The CDR3 totals 14 residues. CDR3: CSVYGTGGIYEQYF. CDR3 nucleotide sequence: TGCAGCGTTTATGGGACAGGGGGTATCTACGAGCAGTACTTC.

J is TRBJ2-7 and V is TRBV7-8; D possibly corresponds to TRBD1 (6 bases). The CDR3 spans 15 residues. Germline values: CDR1 SGHVS, CDR2 FQNEAQ. Trimming took off 1 base at V and 2 bases at J, with 12 bases between the two ends. CDR3 amino acids: CASSLVQGNTYEQYF. The CDR3 bases are TGTGCCAGCAGCTTAGTACAGGGTAATACCTACGAGCAGTACTTC.

Here the CDR3 DNA reads TGTGCCAGCAGCAAGGGACTACTCTGGGATGAGCAGTTCTTC. Protein product: CASSKGLLWDEQFF. V and J are TRBV13 and TRBJ2-1; TRBD2 matches 7 bases. The CDR3 runs 14 residues. Trimming at V came to 5 bases and at J to 8 bases, leaving 9 bases not matched to a gene. The germline gives CDR1 PRHDT, CDR2 FYEKMQ (reference sequence). Variable domain in full (rest from reference TRBV13 and TRBJ2-1): AAGVIQSPRHLIKEKRETATLKCYPIPRHDTVYWYQQGPGQDPQFLISFYEKMQSDKGSIPDRFSAQQFSDYHSELNMSSLELGDSALYFCASSKGLLWDEQFFGPGTRLTVL.

V usage is TRBV6-5 and J usage is TRBJ2-7; 9 nucleotides align to TRBD1. Per the germline V gene, CDR1 is MNHEY and CDR2 is SVGAGI. The V gene end was trimmed by 6 bases and the J gene end by 4 bases; junction bases not matched to a gene: 10. The CDR3 covers 15 residues. The CDR3 sequence is CASRRTSQGAYEQYF. The DNA of the CDR3 is TGTGCCAGCAGACGAACGTCACAGGGGGCTTACGAGCAGTACTTC.